These 2 T cell receptor beta chains originate from one sample sequenced in a study of regulatory T cells in long-lasting Graves disease. Researchers made TCR beta libraries by using iRepertoire HTBI primers and running Arm-PCR on CDR3 regions. TCRdb independently ran MiXCR on the multiplex PCR reads; one entry per CDR3 protein. The sample consists of 620,000 or so distinct CDR3 sequences, under 20% of them appearing once. The time point here: newly diagnosed GD, antithyroid drugs for less than 3 months. Extracted RNA from PBMCs served as the source of the TCR library. The same data also contributed to another study, on T cells in Graves' hyperthyroidism and ophthalmopathy.

The source was peripheral blood mononuclear cells (PBMCs), collected at new diagnosis, from a patient treated with antithyroid drugs. The receptors here all came from a woman between 25 and 40 years old with Graves disease.

This clonotype showed up just a few times. V is TRBV5-1 and J is TRBJ2-4; D uncertain. CDR1 and CDR2 (germline): SGHRS, YFSETQ. There are 17 residues in the CDR3. With 0 bases removed from V and 2 bases from J, the gap between germline ends came to 15 bases. Here the CDR3 DNA reads TGCGCCAGCAGCTTGGCCGCCGGGCCCTGGACCAAAAACATTCAGTACTTC. Translation gives CASSLAAGPWTKNIQYF.

This clonotype was counted many times. V and J are TRBV20-1 and TRBJ1-2; no definite D call. The CDR3 is 12 amino acids. V was trimmed by 3 bases and J by 9 bases, leaving 14 bases between them. The germline CDR1 and CDR2 sequences are DFQATT and SNEGSKA (reference sequence). CDR3 DNA sequence: TGCAGTGCTAGCCGAGCAGACCGCCGCTACACCTTC. Residues: CSASRADRRYTF.